This TCR beta chain derives from a study of blood T cell repertoires in COVID-19. TCRdb's copy holds only in-frame clones and misses some; the assay was immunoSEQ multiplex PCR. The sample records roughly 150,000 clones, more than 65% being singletons. On this clone: The same CDR3 also results from other DNA sequences found in this sample.

The CDR3 runs to 16 residues. Germline CDR1 and CDR2: MNHEY and SMNVEV (reference sequence). V was pared by 8 bases and J by 3 bases, with 7 bases of the junction left unmatched. The sequence came from a man between 60 and 75 years old with acute or convalescent COVID-19. Sequencing input: peripheral blood. V and J are TRBV27 and TRBJ2-3, with TRBD2 identical over 14 bases. The CDR3 loop is CASSSRLAGGTDTQYF. CDR3 nucleotides: TGTGCCAGCTCCTCCCGACTAGCGGGGGGGACAGATACGCAGTATTTT.